A selection of T cell receptor beta chains follows, all from one sample in a study of blood T cell repertoires in COVID-19. Generated by immunoSEQ multiplex PCR, the TCRdb table keeps only in-frame clones and is missing some. The repertoire holds a few hundred thousand clones, with roughly 85% as singletons. The sequenced sample was peripheral blood. These receptors were collected from a woman under 30 with acute or convalescent COVID-19. The CDR3 runs from the conserved cysteine through the conserved F or W. A D gene is named only where the DNA matches it firmly. Size values are once, few and many counts, or a class for expanded clones, and some rows have none.

D,length,J,size,V,CDR3,DNA
NA,14,TRBJ1-2,NA,TRBV28,CASSFLQGRDGYTF,TGTGCCAGCAGTTTCCTACAGGGACGGGATGGCTACACCTTC
NA,15,TRBJ1-1,NA,TRBV5-1,CASSLGGEWDTEAFF,TGCGCCAGCAGCCTAGGAGGGGAATGGGACACTGAAGCTTTCTTT
NA,11,TRBJ2-1,NA,TRBV20-1,CSARLAGEQFF,TGCAGTGCGAGACTCGCAGGTGAGCAGTTCTTC
TRBD1,20,TRBJ1-2,NA,TRBV18,CASSPGAPRVGTGLLYGYTF,TGTGCCAGCTCACCCGGGGCCCCCCGAGTAGGGACAGGATTACTCTATGGCTACACCTTC
NA,13,TRBJ2-7,NA,TRBV6-6,CASSGPKADEQYF,TGTGCCAGCAGCGGACCCAAAGCGGACGAGCAGTACTTC
TRBD1,16,TRBJ2-1,NA,TRBV3-1/TRBV3-2,CASSQVVGTGRNEQFF,TGTGCCAGCAGCCAAGTCGTAGGGACAGGGCGGAATGAGCAGTTCTTC
NA,13,TRBJ1-1,once,TRBV6-5,CASKQVRNTEAFF,TGTGCCAGCAAGCAGGTTCGGAACACTGAAGCTTTCTTT
TRBD2,16,TRBJ2-3,NA,TRBV19,CASSRSSGRGTDTQYF,TGTGCCAGTAGCAGATCTAGCGGGAGAGGCACAGATACGCAGTATTTT
NA,12,TRBJ1-1,NA,TRBV12-3/TRBV12-4,CASSLSGRGAFF,TGTGCCAGCAGTTTAAGTGGGAGGGGAGCTTTCTTT
TRBD1,15,TRBJ2-1,NA,TRBV5-1,CASRTGTDQYNEQFF,TGCGCCAGCAGGACCGGGACAGACCAATACAATGAGCAGTTCTTC
TRBD2,17,TRBJ2-3,NA,TRBV24-1,CATSDGIGLASTDTQYF,TGTGCCACCAGTGATGGAATAGGACTAGCGAGCACAGATACGCAGTATTTT
TRBD1,13,TRBJ2-7,NA,TRBV7-8,CASSSPGTGPQNF,TGTGCCAGCAGCTCCCCGGGGACAGGTCCTCAGAACTTC
TRBD2,19,TRBJ2-1,NA,TRBV5-1,CASSLVPIIAGGSYNEQFF,TGCGCCAGCAGCTTGGTCCCGATCATAGCGGGAGGTTCCTACAATGAGCAGTTCTTC
NA,14,TRBJ1-4,NA,TRBV25-1,CASSVIGREEKLFF,TGTGCCAGCAGTGTAATCGGCCGGGAGGAAAAACTGTTTTTT
TRBD1,15,TRBJ1-1,NA,TRBV5-4,CASSLVGMRDSEAFF,TGTGCCAGCAGCTTGGTTGGGATGAGGGACAGCGAAGCTTTCTTT
NA,15,TRBJ2-1,NA,TRBV7-6,CASSLGASSYNEQFF,TGTGCCAGCAGCTTGGGCGCAAGCTCCTACAATGAGCAGTTCTTC
TRBD1,17,TRBJ1-3,NA,TRBV30,CAWSPDRGPRSGNTIYF,TGTGCCTGGAGTCCGGACAGGGGGCCCCGCTCTGGAAACACCATATATTTT
TRBD1,17,TRBJ1-2,once,TRBV30,CAWTPGDRGRFFYGYTF,TGTGCCTGGACCCCAGGGGACAGGGGGCGCTTTTTCTATGGCTACACCTTC
TRBD2,15,TRBJ2-5,NA,TRBV28,CASSTGTSGTETQYF,TGTGCCAGCAGTACCGGGACTAGCGGGACGGAGACCCAGTACTTC
NA,15,TRBJ2-7,NA,TRBV29-1,CSVEDGTDNAYEQYF,TGCAGCGTTGAAGATGGTACGGACAACGCCTACGAGCAGTACTTC
NA,15,TRBJ2-7,few,TRBV6-6,CASSRSVTPTYEQYF,TGTGCCAGCAGTCGATCAGTCACCCCTACCTACGAGCAGTACTTC
TRBD2,15,TRBJ2-2,NA,TRBV9,CASSATAGGSRELFF,TGTGCCAGCAGCGCTACCGCGGGGGGGTCCAGGGAGCTGTTTTTT
NA,11,TRBJ2-7,NA,TRBV6-1,CASSEAGRAYF,TGTGCCAGCAGTGAAGCCGGCAGGGCGTACTTC
NA,13,TRBJ1-5,NA,TRBV7-9,CASSLGAAQPQHF,TGTGCCAGCAGCTTAGGGGCTGCACAGCCCCAGCATTTT
TRBD1,14,TRBJ2-7,NA,TRBV4-1,CASRPTGGANEQYF,TGCGCCAGCAGACCTACAGGGGGTGCCAACGAGCAGTACTTC
NA,15,TRBJ1-2,NA,TRBV9,CASSDLGRPADGYTF,TGTGCCAGCAGCGACCTCGGGAGGCCCGCCGATGGCTACACCTTC
TRBD1,15,TRBJ1-6,NA,TRBV7-3,CASSSSGTGNSPLHF,TGTGCCAGCAGCTCCTCCGGGACAGGAAACTCACCCCTCCACTTT
TRBD2,18,TRBJ2-4,NA,TRBV28,CASSLPSSYGTSGHIQYF,TGTGCCAGCAGTCTTCCTTCTTCGTATGGGACTAGCGGTCACATTCAGTACTTC
TRBD1,13,TRBJ1-2,few,TRBV5-6,CASSSGQGEGYTF,TGTGCCAGCAGCTCTGGACAGGGAGAAGGCTACACCTTC
TRBD2,14,TRBJ2-2,NA,TRBV7-6,CAGAGTSGTGELFF,TGTGCCGGAGCAGGGACTAGCGGCACCGGGGAGCTGTTTTTT
NA,15,TRBJ2-6,NA,TRBV3-1/TRBV3-2,CASSQDRRGANVLTF,TGTGCCAGCAGCCAAGATAGGAGGGGGGCCAACGTCCTGACTTTC
NA,15,TRBJ1-5,NA,TRBV19,CASSPSHRVWEPQHF,TGTGCCAGTAGTCCAAGCCACAGGGTTTGGGAGCCCCAGCATTTT
NA,13,TRBJ1-6,NA,TRBV6-5,CAAGDPYNSPLHF,TGTGCCGCGGGGGACCCCTATAATTCACCCCTCCACTTT
NA,15,TRBJ1-2,NA,TRBV24-1,CATTRLSVGVGGYTF,TGTGCCACAACCCGTTTATCCGTCGGGGTCGGTGGCTACACCTTC
NA,13,TRBJ1-3,NA,TRBV5-1,CASSDSHGNTIYF,TGCGCCAGCAGCGACAGCCATGGAAACACCATATATTTT
TRBD1,14,TRBJ1-4,NA,TRBV19,CASSRDSPAEKLFF,TGTGCCAGTAGTCGGGACAGCCCCGCTGAAAAACTGTTTTTT
NA,14,TRBJ1-5,NA,TRBV28,CASTLQGSGQPQHF,TGTGCCAGCACCCTACAGGGTTCCGGACAGCCCCAGCATTTT
NA,14,TRBJ1-1,NA,TRBV5-6,CASSLWTTNTEAFF,TGTGCCAGCAGCTTATGGACAACGAACACTGAAGCTTTCTTT
NA,12,TRBJ1-1,NA,TRBV5-1,CASSLPSTEAFF,TGCGCCAGCAGCTTGCCCAGCACTGAAGCTTTCTTT
NA,13,TRBJ1-5,few,TRBV24-1,CATSPGGNQPQHF,TGTGCCACCAGTCCAGGTGGCAATCAGCCCCAGCATTTT
NA,15,TRBJ2-7,once,TRBV6-5,CASSTPRGGGYEQYF,TGTGCCAGCAGTACCCCCCGGGGAGGCGGGTACGAGCAGTACTTC
TRBD1,15,TRBJ1-1,NA,TRBV9,CASSLSRTGGTEAFF,TGTGCCAGCAGCCTATCGCGGACAGGGGGCACTGAAGCTTTCTTT